This T cell receptor (beta chain) was recorded in a study of cytomegalovirus exposure and HLA in healthy donors. Study results and limitations: TCR beta V- and J-gene trimming was later associated with a missense DCLRE1C variant. A later analysis showed TCR association rates differing by HLA locus, peaking at DRB1 and lowest at HLA-C.

After removal of 6 bases from V and 4 bases from J, the junction contained 6 bases not matched to a gene. The CDR3 loop spans 14 amino acids. Per germline, CDR1 SGHRS and CDR2 YFSETQ. As for this clone: Its antigen is unidentified.

The PCR made use of 60 Vbeta and 13 Jbeta primers. In the authors' methods: Approximately 87 million unique TCR beta chains, roughly 11 million shared, were counted in a later analysis. The data were produced by immunoSEQ multiplex PCR, yet TCRdb's version contains in-frame clones alone and is incomplete. Clone size and V and J calls were adopted from that table, with D and trimming inferred from the DNA. Its table lists 150,000 to 200,000 clones. The genes are TRBV5-1 and TRBJ2-1; 8 nucleotides align to TRBD1. Sequenced sample: PBMCs. This clonotype originated in a woman aged 55-69 years in good health and CMV-seronegative. This CDR3 reads CASKQGGEYNEQFF. The CDR3 nucleotides are TGCGCCAGCAAACAGGGGGGAGAATACAATGAGCAGTTCTTC.